Shown below are 10 T cell receptor beta chains from a single sample sequenced in a study of CD8 T cells in ankylosing spondylitis. Study-level findings and limits: Blood of patients with ankylosing spondylitis appeared to be characterized by a TCR beta motif of about eight highly homologous variants.

TCRdb recomputed calls from the 5' RACE reads with MiXCR, one row per CDR3 protein. The table has approximately 400,000 distinct CDR3 sequences, roughly a sixth seen once. Which antigens these TCRs recognize remains unknown. The sample comprised blood, either unsorted or a sorted T cell fraction (not recorded which). All receptors come from a male donor with ankylosing spondylitis.

The table lists this clonotype with a few counts. The chain uses TRBV18 and TRBJ2-7; 7 nucleotides agree with TRBD1. The V gene end was trimmed by 3 bases and the J gene end by 5 bases; junction bases not matched to a gene: 4. The germline V gene has CDR1 KGHSH and CDR2 LQKENI. The length of the CDR3 is 13 residues. The CDR3 here is CASSPDRENEQYF. CDR3 nucleotides: TGTGCCAGCTCACCTGACAGGGAAAACGAGCAGTACTTC.

This clonotype showed up just a few times. J is TRBJ1-5 and V is TRBV10-3; D gene uncertain. This CDR3 has 14 amino acids. The germline V and J ends were trimmed by 3 bases and 0 bases, with 6 bases remaining between them. Germline V gene lookup returns CDR1 ENHRY and CDR2 SYGVKD. CDR3 coding DNA: TGTGCCATCAGTGATACGGATAGCAATCAGCCCCAGCATTTT. This codes for CAISDTDSNQPQHF.

The chain carries TRBV11-1 and TRBJ2-1; TRBD1 aligns across 8 bases. The V gene end was trimmed by 3 bases and the J gene end by 4 bases; junction bases not matched to a gene: 14. This CDR3 has 18 amino acids. Germline values: CDR1 SGHAT, CDR2 FQDESV (reference sequence). This CDR3 reads CASSFGGQVHEGYNEQFF. The CDR3, as DNA: TGTGCCAGCAGCTTTGGGGGACAGGTTCACGAGGGGTACAATGAGCAGTTCTTC.

This clonotype was counted ten times or more. The rearrangement links TRBV29-1 to TRBJ1-2; TRBD1 matches 7 bases. V lost 3 bases and J lost 7; bases outside the gene matches: 5. Germline-derived CDR1 and CDR2 are SQVTM and ANQGSEA. The CDR3 length is 12 residues. CDR3 region: CSVEEQGGGYTF. CDR3 in DNA: TGCAGCGTTGAGGAGCAGGGGGGTGGCTACACCTTC.

Comment on this clonotype: A much larger clone lies one base from this, so it may be a read error. This CDR3 is CASGSNSNTEAQYF. The CDR3 DNA reads as TGCGCCAGCGGGAGCAATAGTAACACAGAGGCCCAGTACTTC. The V gene is TRBV5-1, the J gene TRBJ2-5, with D tentatively TRBD2 (5 bases). The CDR3 totals 14 residues. Looked up from germline, CDR1 is SGHRS and CDR2 is YFSETQ. Using reference TRBV5-1 and TRBJ2-5 for the parts outside the CDR3, the full variable domain is KAGVTQTPRYLIKTRGQQVTLSCSPISGHRSVSWYQQTPGQGLQFLFEYFSETQRNKGNFPGRFSGRQFSNSRSEMNVSTLELGDSALYLCASGSNSNTEAQYFGPGTRLLVL.

This clonotype has a handful of counts. The V call is TRBV19, the J call TRBJ1-2, with a tentative D call TRBD1 (6 bases). The CDR3 spans 15 residues. V lost 9 bases and J 2 bases, leaving 19 bases between the germline ends. CDR1 is LNHDA and CDR2 is SQIVND in the germline V gene (reference sequence). CDR3 sequence: CASRRGVGLNYGYTF. CDR3 bases: TGTGCCAGCCGCAGGGGTGTAGGGCTAAACTATGGCTACACCTTC.

This clonotype was counted many times. The chain has TRBV12-3 or TRBV12-4 and TRBJ2-2; 10 nucleotides line up with TRBD2. Trimming removed 6 bases from V and 4 bases from J; junction bases left unmatched: 5. This CDR3 spans 15 amino acids. For the CDR3, the DNA is TGTGCCAGCAGCCGTACTAGCGGGACCACCGGGGAGCTGTTTTTT. Encoded protein: CASSRTSGTTGELFF.

This clonotype occurred many times. The rearrangement joins TRBV29-1 to TRBJ2-7; 13 bases line up with TRBD2. V gave up 1 base and J gave up 7 bases; unmatched junction bases: 10. This CDR3 region has 16 residues. Germline-derived CDR1 and CDR2 are SQVTM and ANQGSEA. CDR3 nucleotide sequence: TGCAGCGTTGAAGCAGGGGGACTAGCGGGACCGCGTGAGCAGTACTTC. This sequence encodes CSVEAGGLAGPREQYF.

This clonotype was detected only a few times. J is TRBJ2-2 and V is TRBV6-5, with 9 positions matching TRBD1. After removal of 0 bases from V and 9 bases from J, the junction contained 8 bases not matched to a gene. The germline CDR1 and CDR2 sequences are MNHEY and SVGAGI. This CDR3 spans 16 amino acids. DNA of the CDR3: TGTGCCAGCAGTTACTCGGGACAGGGAAGAGTCAGGGAGCTGTTTTTT. This sequence encodes CASSYSGQGRVRELFF.

A few counts support this clonotype. The rearrangement uses TRBV20-1 and TRBJ1-2, with TRBD1 matching over 9 bases. V shed 5 bases, J shed 8 bases, and the junction held 9 bases outside the gene matches. The CDR3 spans 13 residues. The germline gives CDR1 DFQATT, CDR2 SNEGSKA (reference sequence). The DNA for the CDR3 is TGCAGTGCTCTTACAGGGGGCGTATCCGGCTACACCTTC. Translated: CSALTGGVSGYTF.